One sample yielded the 9 T cell receptor beta chains listed below, sequenced in a study of early T cells in non-severe SARS-CoV-2 infection (dated by TCRdb to about 2021). Preparation of the library involved 5' RACE. Reads for this sample came from a NextSeq 500. Through fastp at Q25 and MiXCR, TCRdb rebuilt clones from the public reads, retaining in-frame beta chains. Each record represents a unique CDR3 protein, reported with the most common genes and DNA among its rows. The table for this sample lists over 85,000 distinct CDR3 sequences; less than 15% of them were counted only once. The ten largest clones take up less than 8% of the sample. The sample comprised whole blood. Receptor source: an adult who was a healthcare worker with PCR-confirmed SARS-CoV-2 infection or an uninfected control (not recorded which).

This chain uses TRBV7-3 with TRBJ2-3; D is possibly TRBD2 (6 bases). The CDR3 runs 13 residues. CDR1 and CDR2 (germline): SGHTA, FQGTGA. Between the trimmed V and J ends, which lost 2 bases and 4 bases, there was a span of 7 bases. The CDR3 nucleotides read TGTGCCAGCAGCTTATCGGGAGCAGATACGCAGTATTTT. Its translation: CASSLSGADTQYF.

At least ten counts were recorded for this clonotype. The V call is TRBV6-6, the J call TRBJ2-5; 10 bases are a match to TRBD2. This CDR3 region has 18 residues. Germline V lookup: CDR1 MNHNY, CDR2 SVGAGI (reference sequence). After removal of 3 bases from V and 5 bases from J, the junction contained 15 bases not matched to a gene. CDR3 nucleotides: TGTGCCAGCAGTTATTCAAGGACAGGGTATAGCGGGGGGGAGACCCAGTACTTC. It encodes CASSYSRTGYSGGETQYF.

The J gene is TRBJ2-1, the V gene TRBV7-2; perhaps TRBD2 as D (6 bases). Germline CDR1 SGHTA, CDR2 FQGNSA. This CDR3 comprises 14 residues. V was pared by 4 bases and J by 7 bases, with 14 bases between. CDR3 region: CASSWGDSRNEQFF. The CDR3 DNA follows: TGTGCCAGCAGCTGGGGGGACTCCCGGAATGAGCAGTTCTTC.

V gene TRBV4-1 combines with J gene TRBJ2-7, with a tentative D call TRBD2 (5 bases). Germline V gene data show CDR1 as MGHRA and CDR2 as YSYEKL. The CDR3 covers 14 residues. Trimming removed 1 base at V and 2 bases at J, with 9 bases between. The CDR3 sequence is CASSQGRNAYEQYF. The CDR3 nucleotides read TGCGCCAGCAGCCAAGGGAGGAACGCCTACGAGCAGTACTTC.

This clonotype was seen repeatedly, ten times or more. The rearrangement links TRBV12-3 or TRBV12-4 to TRBJ2-6; D is undetermined. The CDR3 consists of 14 residues. Trimming took 7 bases from V and 0 from J, leaving 7 bases between them. CDR3 DNA sequence: TGTGCCAGCACCCCATACTCTGGGGCCAACGTCCTGACTTTC. Protein: CASTPYSGANVLTF.

The chain employs TRBV19 and TRBJ1-4; D is possibly TRBD1 (6 bases). This CDR3 region has 12 residues. V shed 6 bases and J shed 11 bases, with 13 bases lying between them. The V gene's germline CDR1 is LNHDA and CDR2 SQIVND (reference sequence). CDR3 in amino acids: CASSPARGKLFF. CDR3 DNA: TGTGCCAGTAGCCCCGCGAGGGGGAAACTGTTTTTT.

The table lists this clonotype with many counts. This chain joins TRBV19 and TRBJ2-5; possibly TRBD2 for D (5 bases). CDR1 is LNHDA, CDR2 SQIVND, per germline (reference sequence). V lost 3 bases, J lost 2 bases, and 10 bases lay in between. This CDR3 has 14 amino acids. CDR3 region: CASSIRGLQETQYF. CDR3 sequence (DNA): TGTGCCAGTAGTATTCGTGGACTTCAAGAGACCCAGTACTTC.

Ten or more counts support this clonotype. The genes are TRBV6-1 and TRBJ1-4; no clear D gene. The V end was cut by 2 bases, the J end by 0 bases, with 7 bases between. Germline-derived CDR1 and CDR2 are MNHNS and SASEGT. CDR3 length equals 15 residues. The CDR3 region has the DNA TGTGCCAGCAGTGAATTCCGTGCAACTAATGAAAAACTGTTTTTT. This translates into CASSEFRATNEKLFF.

In its sample, this clonotype was seen many times. This chain joins TRBV7-2 and TRBJ1-6; 8 bases are shared with TRBD1. Trimming cost V 5 bases and J 8 bases; bases outside gene matches: 5. Germline CDR1 reads SGHTA; CDR2 reads FQGNSA. The CDR3 has 14 residues. DNA for the CDR3: TGTGCCAGCAGCCCAGACAGGGGCTATTCACCCCTCCACTTT. Translated: CASSPDRGYSPLHF.